This T cell receptor (beta chain) was recorded in a study of T cells in localized non-small cell lung cancer. Whole-study results and caveats: The study found T cell clonality highest in uninvolved adjacent lung, above tumor.

Looked up from germline, CDR1 is SGHNT and CDR2 is YENEEA. The CDR3 extends over 12 amino acids. Trimming pared 4 bases from V and 10 bases from J, leaving 12 bases between. Comments on this clone: What it binds is not known.

TCRdb keeps only in-frame clones here, not all; method: immunoSEQ multiplex PCR. The sample has 20,000 to 25,000 clones, around 87% seen once; the top ten hold roughly an eighth. The chain couples TRBV11-3 to TRBJ2-3; D is undetermined. Specimen: PBMCs, collected before any cancer treatment. This sequence originates from a man aged 40 to 69 with stage II squamous cell lung carcinoma. The CDR3 DNA reads TGTGCCAGCAGCTCAGGAGTCAAAGCGCAGTATTTT. It yields the protein CASSSGVKAQYF.